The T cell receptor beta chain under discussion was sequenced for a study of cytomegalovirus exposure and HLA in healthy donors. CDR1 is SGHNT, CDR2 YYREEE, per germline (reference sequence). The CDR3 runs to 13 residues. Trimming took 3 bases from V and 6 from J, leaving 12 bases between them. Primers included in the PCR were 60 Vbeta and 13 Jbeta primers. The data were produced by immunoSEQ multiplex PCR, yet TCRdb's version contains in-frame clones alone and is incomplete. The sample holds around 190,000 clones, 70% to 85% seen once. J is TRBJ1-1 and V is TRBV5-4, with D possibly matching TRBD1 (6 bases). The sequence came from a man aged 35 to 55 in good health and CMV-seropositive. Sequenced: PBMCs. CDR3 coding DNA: TGTGCCAGCAGCTGGAACAGGGTACCTGAAGCTTTCTTT. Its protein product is CASSWNRVPEAFF.